A selection of T cell receptor beta chains follows, all from one sample in a study of T-cell reconstitution after alpha-beta-depleted transplantation in children. TCRdb recomputed calls from the PCR reads with MiXCR, one row per CDR3 protein. The sample has approximately 200,000 distinct CDR3 sequences; around 5.9% are singletons. The sequencing used PBMCs, collected before TCRalphabeta/CD19-depleted stem cell transplant. The receptors were gathered from a girl less than two years old with combined immunodeficiency, due to receive a stem cell transplant. The CDR3 runs from the conserved cysteine through the conserved F or W. D genes are given only for firm matches. Where a row states a size, it is once, few, many or the class of an expanded clone; other rows omit it.

v_gene	abundance	j_gene	d_gene	CDR3nt	CDR3aa
TRBV2	few	TRBJ2-3	NA	TGTGCCAGCAGTGAGAGCGGGCACACAGATACGCAGTATTTT	CASSESGHTDTQYF
TRBV12-3/TRBV12-4	many	TRBJ2-7	TRBD1	TGTGCCAGCAGTTTGGGGACAGGTGGTAACGAGCAGTACTTC	CASSLGTGGNEQYF
TRBV7-2	many	TRBJ2-3	TRBD2	TGTGCCAGCAGCTTTTCGAGCGGGGCAAGCACAGATACGCAGTATTTT	CASSFSSGASTDTQYF
TRBV27	many	TRBJ2-7	TRBD2	TGTGCCAGCAGTATCTCGGGACTAGCGGCCTACGAGCAGTACTTC	CASSISGLAAYEQYF
TRBV15	many	TRBJ2-2	NA	TGTGCCACCAGCAGGGAGATGAGTGGCGGGGAGCTGTTTTTT	CATSREMSGGELFF
TRBV29-1	NA	TRBJ1-5	NA	TGCAGCGTTGTAGGGGCCATCTCCGGGGCCCAGCATTTT	CSVVGAISGAQHF
TRBV5-1	many	TRBJ2-5	NA	TGCGCCAGCACCTCGCAAGAGACCCAGTACTTC	CASTSQETQYF
TRBV3-1	many	TRBJ2-2	TRBD2	TGTGCCAGCAGCCGCACAGAACTAGCGGGAGGGCCACTGTCCGGGGAGCTGTTTTTT	CASSRTELAGGPLSGELFF
TRBV12-3/TRBV12-4	many	TRBJ2-4	NA	TGTGCCAGCATCCTGGGGGCGGACCCAAGCGGTAACATTCAGTACTTC	CASILGADPSGNIQYF
TRBV12-3/TRBV12-4	many	TRBJ2-5	NA	TGTGCCAGCAGTTTAGTGAGTCGCGGCTGGGAGACCCAGTACTTC	CASSLVSRGWETQYF
TRBV20-1	many	TRBJ2-5	NA	TGCAGTGTTCTCCTCAACAAAGAGACCCAGTACTTC	CSVLLNKETQYF
TRBV10-3	many	TRBJ2-1	TRBD2	TGTGCCATCAGTGAGACCTCCGGGACTAGCGGTTACAATGAGCAGTTCTTC	CAISETSGTSGYNEQFF
TRBV7-6	many	TRBJ2-1	TRBD2	TGTGCCAGCAGCACCAAAAGAGGACTAGCGGCCTACAATGAGCAGTTCTTC	CASSTKRGLAAYNEQFF
TRBV19	many	TRBJ1-2	NA	TGTGCCAGTAGTATTTCTACAGGTTTTTCAAATGGCTACACCTTC	CASSISTGFSNGYTF
TRBV3-1	many	TRBJ1-2	TRBD1	TGTGCCAGCAGCCAAGCCCCGGGACAGGGAGTCTATGGCTACACCTTC	CASSQAPGQGVYGYTF
TRBV20-1	many	TRBJ1-2	NA	TGCAGTGCTAGAGACTCATACTATGGCTACACCTTC	CSARDSYYGYTF
TRBV16	few	TRBJ1-1	NA	TGTGCCAGCAGCGAGGCAGGGATGAACACTGAAGCTTTCTTT	CASSEAGMNTEAFF
TRBV28	many	TRBJ2-7	TRBD1	TGTGCCAGCAGTCCTACAAAGGGACAGGCGATTTACGAGCAGTACTTC	CASSPTKGQAIYEQYF
TRBV29-1	many	TRBJ2-7	NA	TGCAGCGTTGTACCTGTTTCGGGGGTTGGGTACGAGCAGTACTTC	CSVVPVSGVGYEQYF
TRBV5-5	many	TRBJ2-7	TRBD2	TGTGCCAGCAGCTTAATGCCTAGCGGGGGAACCTACGAGCAGTACTTC	CASSLMPSGGTYEQYF
TRBV28	many	TRBJ2-2	NA	TGTGCCAGCAGCTACCTATACAAAACCGGGGAGCTGTTTTTT	CASSYLYKTGELFF
TRBV12-3/TRBV12-4	many	TRBJ2-2	NA	TGTGCCAGCTACCCCCAGCTAAACACCGGGGAGCTGTTTTTT	CASYPQLNTGELFF
TRBV24-1	few	TRBJ2-2	NA	TGTGCCACCAGTGATTTGAAGGAGGGGAACACCGGGGAGCTGTTTTTT	CATSDLKEGNTGELFF
TRBV28	many	TRBJ1-2	NA	TGTGCCAGCACTTTAGATTTTTCCGGCTACACCTTC	CASTLDFSGYTF
TRBV12-3/TRBV12-4	many	TRBJ1-1	NA	TGTGCCAGCAGATCACAGGGTTTGAACACTGAAGCTTTCTTT	CASRSQGLNTEAFF
TRBV7-9	many	TRBJ2-5	TRBD1	TGTGCCAGCAGCCAAACAGGGGGCCACCAAGAGACCCAGTACTTC	CASSQTGGHQETQYF
TRBV7-9	many	TRBJ2-5	NA	TGTGCCAGCAGCCAACCCCACAGGTACCAAGAGACCCAGTACTTC	CASSQPHRYQETQYF
TRBV4-1	many	TRBJ2-7	NA	TGCGCCAGCAGCCAAGTTCCGGACAGCTCCTACGAGCAGTACTTC	CASSQVPDSSYEQYF
TRBV2	many	TRBJ1-1	NA	TGTGCCAGCGGAGGGAGGGGGGCGAGCACTGAAGCTTTCTTT	CASGGRGASTEAFF
TRBV12-3/TRBV12-4	many	TRBJ2-3	TRBD1	TGTGCCAGCAGTCTAGGGACAGGGGCAAATATCGAGCAGTATTTT	CASSLGTGANIEQYF
TRBV4-2	many	TRBJ1-1	NA	TGTGCCAGCAGCCCGGTTCCCAACACTGAAGCTTTCTTT	CASSPVPNTEAFF
TRBV5-1	many	TRBJ2-3	TRBD1	TGCGCCAGCAGCTCTAGACAGGGGGGCACAGATACGCAGTATTTT	CASSSRQGGTDTQYF
TRBV7-2	NA	TRBJ2-5	TRBD1	TGTGCCAGCAGCTTCGGGACAGGGGAAGAGACCCAGTACTTC	CASSFGTGEETQYF
TRBV27	many	TRBJ2-2	NA	TGTGCCAGCAGTTTATCGTGGTCGCAGGGGCGAACCGGGGAGCTGTTTTTT	CASSLSWSQGRTGELFF
TRBV4-1	many	TRBJ2-3	NA	TGCGCCAGCAGCCAAGATGGGTCCATAAGTGTAATCACAGATACGCAGTATTTT	CASSQDGSISVITDTQYF
TRBV12-3/TRBV12-4	NA	TRBJ2-1	TRBD2	TGTGCCAGCAGTTTTGCGGGAGCAACCCGGAGCTCCTACAATGAGCAGTTCTTC	CASSFAGATRSSYNEQFF
TRBV4-1	many	TRBJ1-6	NA	TGCGCCAGCAGTGCAACCGTCCCACAAGGATGGAATTCACCCCTCCACTTT	CASSATVPQGWNSPLHF
TRBV10-2	once	TRBJ1-1	TRBD1	TGCGCCAGCAGTGAGGCAGGGGGGCGAGCTTTCTTT	CASSEAGGRAFF
TRBV28	many	TRBJ2-5	NA	TGTGCCAGCAGTTTCCAACCGGGGACCCAGTACTTC	CASSFQPGTQYF
TRBV5-1	many	TRBJ2-5	TRBD2	TGCGCCAGCAGCCAAGGACTAGCCCGAGAGACCCAGTACTTC	CASSQGLARETQYF
TRBV21-1	many	TRBJ1-1	NA	TGTGCCAGCAGCAAAGCGCTTAAAAGGGAGAAATATAAGACTGAAGCTTTCTTT	CASSKALKREKYKTEAFF
TRBV29-1	many	TRBJ2-1	NA	TGCAGCGTTCGTGTCTACAATGAGCAGTTCTTC	CSVRVYNEQFF
TRBV12-3/TRBV12-4	many	TRBJ2-7	NA	TGTGCCAGCAGTTTACGCGACGGCAAAGGATCCTACGAGCAGTACTTC	CASSLRDGKGSYEQYF
TRBV6-5	few	TRBJ1-1	NA	TGTGCCAGCATAAAAGATACTGAAGCTTTCTTT	CASIKDTEAFF
TRBV20-1	many	TRBJ2-1	NA	TGCAGTGCTACGGGAGAAGGTCTTCATGAGCAGTTCTTC	CSATGEGLHEQFF
TRBV12-3/TRBV12-4	many	TRBJ2-2	NA	TGTGCCAGCAGTTTAAACGGGGAGCTGTTTTTT	CASSLNGELFF
TRBV20-1	many	TRBJ2-5	NA	TGCAGTGCTATAACTAGTTATGAGACCCAGTACTTC	CSAITSYETQYF
TRBV21-1	many	TRBJ2-2	NA	TGTGCCAGCAGCAACCATTCGATCGGCGCCGGGGAGCTGTTTTTT	CASSNHSIGAGELFF
TRBV12-3/TRBV12-4	many	TRBJ2-2	NA	TGTGCCAGCAGTCGGGACTTTAACACCGGGGAGCTGTTTTTT	CASSRDFNTGELFF
TRBV4-1	many	TRBJ2-2	TRBD2	TGCGCCAGCAGCCAAGATTTCCCCGGACTAGCGAACACCGGGGAGCTGTTTTTT	CASSQDFPGLANTGELFF
TRBV20-1	many	TRBJ2-1	NA	TGCAGTGCTAGAGGCATGGGGGTTACTGAGCAGTTCTTC	CSARGMGVTEQFF
TRBV25-1	many	TRBJ2-7	NA	TGTGCCAGCAGGACCCAAGGGGAATATGGGGGGAGCGAGCAGTACTTC	CASRTQGEYGGSEQYF
TRBV27	many	TRBJ2-5	NA	TGTGCCAGCAGTCCCACGGAGGGTCAAGAGACCCAGTACTTC	CASSPTEGQETQYF
TRBV6-2/TRBV6-3	many	TRBJ1-1	NA	TGTGCCAGCAGTTACCTTCGGAGGAACACTGAAGCTTTCTTT	CASSYLRRNTEAFF
TRBV5-1	few	TRBJ2-1	TRBD2	TGCGCCAGCAGCCCCTCGGGACTAGCATCCGTCCGGTCCTACAATGAGCAGTTCTTC	CASSPSGLASVRSYNEQFF
TRBV5-6	many	TRBJ2-3	NA	TGTGCCAGCAGCTTGGACCCACTAGATCGGGCAGATACGCAGTATTTT	CASSLDPLDRADTQYF
TRBV20-1	many	TRBJ2-1	NA	TGCAGTGCGAAGGGCGCCCCAAAGGGGTACAATGAGCAGTTCTTC	CSAKGAPKGYNEQFF
TRBV28	many	TRBJ1-1	NA	TGTGCCAGCAGTTTCGGGGTAGGGAACCCGTACACTGAAGCTTTCTTT	CASSFGVGNPYTEAFF
TRBV29-1	many	TRBJ2-5	NA	TGCAGCGTTGGGCCCGGGACCCAGTACTTC	CSVGPGTQYF